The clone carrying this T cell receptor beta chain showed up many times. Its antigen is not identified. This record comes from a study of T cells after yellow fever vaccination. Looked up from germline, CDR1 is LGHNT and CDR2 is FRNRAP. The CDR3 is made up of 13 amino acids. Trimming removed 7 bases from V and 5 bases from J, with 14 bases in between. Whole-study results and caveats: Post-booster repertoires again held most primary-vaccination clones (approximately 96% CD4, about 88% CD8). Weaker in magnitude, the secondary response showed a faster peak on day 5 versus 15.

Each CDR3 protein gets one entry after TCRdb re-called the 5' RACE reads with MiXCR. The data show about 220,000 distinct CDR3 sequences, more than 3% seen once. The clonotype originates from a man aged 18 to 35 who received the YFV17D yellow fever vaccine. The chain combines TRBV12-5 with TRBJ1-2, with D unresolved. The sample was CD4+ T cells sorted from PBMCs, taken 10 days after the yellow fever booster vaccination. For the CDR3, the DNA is TGTGCTAGTGCTCTCGACCGACGTTATGGCTACACCTTC. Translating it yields CASALDRRYGYTF.